These T cell receptor beta chains were read from a single sample in a study of shared clonotypes between healthy human individuals. The assay was immunoSEQ multiplex PCR, and TCRdb's table has in-frame clones only and misses some. The top ten hold 0.89% of the sample, which has about 1.1 million clones, about 80% seen once. Specimen: memory CD4+ T cells from PBMCs. These receptor sequences come from a man between 18 and 35 years old in good health. Some clones in this sample may be carry-over from other donors' samples. Each CDR3 is given with its conserved first and last residue. A D gene is named only where the DNA matches it firmly. Only part of the rows carry a size: once, few, many, or a class if the clone is expanded.

clone_size j_call d_call v_call cdr3_aa cdr3_nt
- TRBJ2-3 - TRBV29-1 CSSSPHYTDTQYF TGCAGCTCCTCCCCCCACTACACAGATACGCAGTATTTT
few TRBJ2-1 - TRBV5-1 CASSLVYNEQFF TGCGCCAGCAGCTTGGTGTACAATGAGCAGTTCTTC
- TRBJ2-5 TRBD2 TRBV5-4 CASSHLAGGPRETQYF TGTGCCAGCAGCCATCTAGCGGGAGGGCCGAGGGAGACCCAGTACTTC
- TRBJ2-7 TRBD1 TRBV7-6 CASSLTRGLYEQYF TGTGCCAGCAGCTTGACCAGGGGGCTCTACGAGCAGTACTTC
- TRBJ2-1 TRBD2 TRBV27 CASTQLAGVPNEQFF TGTGCCAGCACCCAACTAGCGGGAGTCCCCAATGAGCAGTTCTTC
- TRBJ1-1 - TRBV4-1 CASSTTGFGDTEAFF TGCGCCAGCAGCACGACCGGGTTCGGGGACACTGAAGCTTTCTTT
- TRBJ2-7 - TRBV28 CASSFFGQGGYEQYF -
once TRBJ1-5 - TRBV27 CASRSGQGIRQPQHF TGTGCCAGCCGATCGGGGCAGGGGATTCGCCAGCCCCAGCATTTT
- TRBJ1-1 - TRBV6-5 CASSYSGGHTEAFF TGTGCCAGCAGTTACTCAGGCGGGCACACTGAAGCTTTCTTT
- TRBJ1-1 - TRBV7-2 CASSSSTEGAFF TGTGCCAGCAGCTCCTCGACGGAAGGAGCTTTCTTT
once TRBJ1-5 - TRBV30 CAWSYPASNQPQHF TGTGCCTGGAGTTACCCAGCTAGCAATCAGCCCCAGCATTTT
- TRBJ2-1 - TRBV5-1 CASSLKDSHNEQFF TGCGCCAGCAGCTTAAAGGACTCCCACAATGAGCAGTTCTTC
- TRBJ1-2 - TRBV30 CAWSSGMTVYGYTF TGTGCCTGGAGTTCCGGAATGACGGTTTATGGCTACACCTTC
- TRBJ2-3 - TRBV11-1 CASSARQYRTDTQYF TGTGCCAGCAGCGCAAGACAGTATCGCACAGATACGCAGTATTTT
- TRBJ2-7 - TRBV7-2 CASGRGGTYEQYF TGTGCCAGCGGAAGGGGTGGTACCTACGAGCAGTACTTC
once TRBJ2-2 - TRBV6-6 CASSPGLTTGELFF TGTGCCAGCAGCCCGGGACTTACCACCGGGGAGCTGTTTTTT
- TRBJ1-2 - TRBV2 CARGGQDYGYTF TGTGCCAGAGGGGGGCAGGACTATGGCTACACCTTC
many TRBJ1-2 - TRBV29-1 CSVELYGYTF TGCAGCGTTGAACTCTATGGCTACACCTTC
once TRBJ2-7 - TRBV14 CASSPLGGGYEQYF TGTGCCAGCAGCCCATTAGGGGGTGGCTACGAGCAGTACTTC
- TRBJ2-5 - TRBV6-5 CASSSNPGDQETQYF TGTGCCAGCAGTTCCAACCCGGGAGATCAAGAGACCCAGTACTTC
- TRBJ1-5 - TRBV28 CASSPFLSNQPQHF TGTGCCAGCAGTCCATTCCTTAGCAATCAGCCCCAGCATTTT
few TRBJ2-7 TRBD2 TRBV19 CASSAAGGPHEQYF TGTGCCAGTAGTGCTGCGGGAGGGCCCCACGAGCAGTACTTC
- TRBJ1-1 TRBD1 TRBV6-5 CASSPTGGNTEAFF TGTGCCAGCAGTCCGACAGGGGGGAACACTGAAGCTTTCTTT
many TRBJ1-5 - TRBV6-4 CASSFGPGTAQHF -
- TRBJ2-7 - TRBV10-3 CAIRADNYEQYF TGTGCCATTCGGGCGGATAACTACGAGCAGTACTTC
- TRBJ2-1 - TRBV30 CAWSLGYSYNEQFF TGTGCCTGGAGCTTGGGGTACTCCTACAATGAGCAGTTCTTC
- TRBJ2-7 - TRBV7-2 CASSLFYEQYF TGTGCCAGCAGCCTCTTCTACGAGCAGTACTTC
- TRBJ2-7 TRBD2 TRBV11-2 CASSLVGRAARAYEQYF TGTGCCAGCAGCTTAGTGGGGAGGGCAGCCCGAGCTTACGAGCAGTACTTC
- TRBJ1-5 - TRBV5-1 CASSFGLEDQPQHF TGCGCCAGCAGCTTCGGACTCGAAGATCAGCCCCAGCATTTT
- TRBJ2-1 - TRBV11-3 CASSLGVGEHSYNEQFF TGTGCCAGCAGCTTAGGTGTCGGGGAACACTCCTACAATGAGCAGTTCTTC
- TRBJ2-5 - TRBV29-1 CSVLPFRQVQETQYF TGCAGCGTGCTCCCTTTCCGGCAAGTCCAAGAGACCCAGTACTTC
few TRBJ2-3 TRBD2 TRBV7-8 CASSLAASGGTDTQYF TGTGCCAGCAGCTTAGCGGCTAGCGGCGGCACAGATACGCAGTATTTT
- TRBJ2-2 TRBD1 TRBV14 CASFTSKRGRRELFF TGTGCCAGCTTCACGTCTAAGAGGGGGCGAAGGGAGCTGTTTTTT
once TRBJ2-3 TRBD2 TRBV5-1 CASSPSGRPSDTQYF TGCGCCAGCAGCCCCAGCGGGAGGCCCTCCGATACGCAGTATTTT
few TRBJ2-2 - TRBV21-1 CASSFPKPGTVETSNTGELFF TGTGCCAGCAGCTTTCCAAAACCCGGGACAGTTGAAACTTCGAACACCGGGGAGCTGTTTTTT
- TRBJ1-2 - TRBV30 CAWSRDLNYGYTF TGTGCCTGGAGTCGGGACCTTAACTATGGCTACACCTTC
few TRBJ2-1 - TRBV29-1 CSVGYSNEQFF TGCAGCGTTGGATACAGCAATGAGCAGTTCTTC
- TRBJ1-2 - TRBV5-6 CASSIRGVSYGYTF TGTGCCAGCAGCATCAGGGGTGTGAGCTATGGCTACACCTTC
- TRBJ1-1 - TRBV7-3 CASSFAPNTEAFF TGTGCCAGCAGCTTCGCGCCGAACACTGAAGCTTTCTTT
- TRBJ2-1 - TRBV4-1 CASSQSQRPGSYNEQFF TGCGCCAGCAGCCAATCCCAGAGGCCCGGCTCCTACAATGAGCAGTTCTTC
- TRBJ2-5 - TRBV7-9 CASSRLTGWGKETQYF TGTGCCAGCAGCAGATTGACAGGCTGGGGGAAAGAGACCCAGTACTTC
few TRBJ1-2 - TRBV25-1 CASSEEDSLVDGYTF TGTGCCAGCAGTGAAGAGGACAGTCTTGTAGACGGCTACACCTTC
- TRBJ2-3 TRBD2 TRBV7-2 CASSLRSTSGRTTDTQYF TGTGCCAGCAGCTTACGATCCACTAGCGGGAGGACCACAGATACGCAGTATTTT
- TRBJ2-4 TRBD2 TRBV29-1 CGRTSGKNIQYF TGCGGTAGGACTAGCGGGAAAAACATTCAGTACTTC
- TRBJ2-3 - TRBV11-2 CASTLSGPAQYF TGTGCCAGCACCCTCAGTGGCCCGGCGCAGTATTTT
- TRBJ2-7 TRBD1 TRBV19 CASRRTGTSSYEQYF TGTGCCAGTCGCAGGACAGGGACGAGCTCCTACGAGCAGTACTTC
- TRBJ2-3 - TRBV27 CASSLGPTPGDTQYF TGTGCCAGCAGTTTAGGGCCAACCCCAGGAGATACGCAGTATTTT
- TRBJ1-1 - TRBV28 CASNLRGEAFF TGTGCCAGCAACCTCCGGGGTGAAGCTTTCTTT